Below, 26 T cell receptor beta chains from the same sample are listed, as sequenced in a study of T cell repertoires in cytomegalovirus infection. Via MiXCR, TCRdb re-called the reads, giving one row per CDR3 protein. The repertoire holds 200,000 to 300,000 distinct CDR3 sequences, with 12% as singletons. Sample: PBMCs. Every receptor here comes from a human donor in good health (CMV status not recorded). Some clones in this sample may be carry-over from other donors' samples.

The gene calls are TRBV5-1 and TRBJ2-1; D is possibly TRBD2 (7 bases). The V end was cut by 4 bases, the J end by 7 bases, with 21 bases between. This CDR3 region has 16 residues. The V gene's germline CDR1 is SGHRS and CDR2 YFSETQ. The CDR3 DNA follows: TGCGCCAGCAGCCTGAGGGGGAACGGGAGGATTAATGAGCAGTTCTTC. This codes for CASSLRGNGRINEQFF.

V and J are TRBV6-2 or TRBV6-3 and TRBJ1-1, with TRBD1 matching 7 bases. CDR3 length: 15 amino acids. Germline CDR1 MNHEY, CDR2 SVGEGT. The V and J ends lost 7 bases and 2 bases, in that order; junction bases with no gene match: 10. The CDR3 region is CASTLPGGENTEAFF. CDR3 in DNA: TGTGCCAGCACCCTACCAGGGGGAGAAAACACTGAAGCTTTCTTT.

This clonotype was observed at least ten times. The CDR3 coding sequence is TGTGCCAGCAGTTACCGGGGCAAAGTGGACACCTATGGCTACACCTTC. It encodes CASSYRGKVDTYGYTF. J is TRBJ1-2 and V is TRBV6-2 or TRBV6-3, with a weak D call TRBD1 (5 bases). V shed 2 bases and J shed 4 bases, with 17 bases lying between them. This CDR3 comprises 16 residues. The germline V gene encodes CDR1 MNHEY and CDR2 SVGEGT.

This clonotype was picked up many times. The chain links TRBV7-2 to TRBJ1-2; TRBD1 matches at 9 bases. The V gene's germline CDR1 is SGHTA and CDR2 FQGNSA. With V trimmed by 5 bases and J by 8 bases, 15 bases remained unmatched. The CDR3 consists of 16 residues. This chain's CDR3 is CASSPNPGTGPGGYTF. The CDR3 DNA is TGTGCCAGCAGCCCAAATCCCGGGACAGGGCCGGGAGGCTACACCTTC.

This clonotype was recorded a few times. The chain recombines TRBV20-1 with TRBJ1-4; no clear D. Trimming took 1 base from V and 4 from J, leaving 10 bases between them. The CDR3 covers 14 residues. CDR1 and CDR2 from the germline V gene are DFQATT and SNEGSKA (reference sequence). CDR3 in amino acids: CSARADWLNEKLFF. CDR3 DNA sequence: TGCAGTGCTAGAGCCGACTGGCTTAATGAAAAACTGTTTTTT.

The J gene is TRBJ1-2, the V gene TRBV29-1; D call uncertain. V dropped 7 bases and J dropped 8 bases, with 23 bases sitting between them. The V gene's germline CDR1 is SQVTM and CDR2 ANQGSEA. The CDR3 length is 14 residues. CDR3 amino acids: CSAREPGRAAGYTF. The CDR3 nucleotides read TGCAGCGCCAGAGAACCCGGACGGGCCGCAGGCTACACCTTC.

This clonotype was counted many times. The chain joins TRBV28 to TRBJ1-1; no firm D call. V was clipped by 2 bases and J by 7 bases, with 8 bases between them. The V gene's germline CDR1 is MDHEN and CDR2 SYDVKM. CDR3 length equals 12 residues. CDR3 in DNA: TGTGCCAGCAGTTTAGGCTGGAGTGAAGCTTTCTTT. It is translated as CASSLGWSEAFF.

The V gene is TRBV12-3 or TRBV12-4, the J gene TRBJ2-5; D possibly corresponds to TRBD2 (7 bases). This CDR3 is built from 16 residues. Trimming cost V 6 bases and J 2 bases, with 19 bases left between them. The CDR3 DNA reads TGTGCCAGCAGCTGGGGGGGCGGGAATCTACAAGAGACCCAGTACTTC. This encodes CASSWGGGNLQETQYF.

This clonotype was seen more than once but under ten times. J is TRBJ2-7 and V is TRBV5-1; D is unclear. V was pared by 5 bases and J by 6 bases, with 24 bases between. The CDR3 loop spans 16 amino acids. CDR1 is SGHRS and CDR2 is YFSETQ in the germline V gene. CDR3 sequence: CASSYSLGTDVSEQYF. The CDR3 DNA reads TGCGCCAGCAGTTACTCCCTCGGCACAGATGTCTCCGAGCAGTACTTC. The variable domain in full, completed from reference TRBV5-1 and TRBJ2-7, reads KAGVTQTPRYLIKTRGQQVTLSCSPISGHRSVSWYQQTPGQGLQFLFEYFSETQRNKGNFPGRFSGRQFSNSRSEMNVSTLELGDSALYLCASSYSLGTDVSEQYFGPGTRLTVT.

V usage is TRBV9 and J usage is TRBJ2-1, with D hard to call. Trimming removed 0 bases at V and 8 bases at J, with 18 bases between. Germline lookup yields CDR1 SGDLS and CDR2 YYNGEE. The CDR3 covers 16 residues. CDR3 DNA: TGTGCCAGCAGCGTAGGGGCGGATAAATCAGTCCATGAGCAGTTCTTC. Protein: CASSVGADKSVHEQFF.

This clonotype has just a few counts. The rearrangement links TRBV5-1 to TRBJ1-1; D unclear. In germline, CDR1 is SGHRS, CDR2 YFSETQ. V lost 0 bases and J 1 base, leaving 10 bases between the germline ends. This CDR3 contains 15 residues. The CDR3, as DNA: TGCGCCAGCAGCTTGGTCGTGGCAGGGAACACTGAAGCTTTCTTT. It yields the protein CASSLVVAGNTEAFF.

This clonotype appeared many times. This chain connects TRBV7-6 to TRBJ2-5, with D perhaps TRBD1 or TRBD2 (6 bases each). Germline CDR1 and CDR2: SGHVS and FNYEAQ. This CDR3 contains 14 residues. Trimming removed 6 bases at V and 5 bases at J, with 16 bases between. In DNA form, the CDR3 reads TGTGCCAGCAGTCCCACCGGGGGCCGGGAGACCCAGTACTTC. Translating gives CASSPTGGRETQYF.

In its sample, this clonotype was seen many times. This rearrangement joins TRBV11-2 to TRBJ2-5; 12 bases agree with TRBD2. Looked up from germline, CDR1 is SGHAT and CDR2 is FQNNGV. CDR3 size: 17 residues. After removal of 5 bases from V and 0 bases from J, the junction contained 7 bases not matched to a gene. The CDR3 loop reads CASSPGLAGFYQETQYF. CDR3 in DNA: TGTGCCAGCAGCCCAGGACTAGCGGGATTCTACCAAGAGACCCAGTACTTC.

This clonotype was counted many times. The J gene is TRBJ2-7, the V gene TRBV7-2; 12 positions agree with TRBD2. With V trimmed by 5 bases and J by 0 bases, 8 bases remained unmatched. Germline CDR1 SGHTA, CDR2 FQGNSA. The CDR3 is made up of 17 amino acids. CDR3 nucleotides: TGTGCCAGCAGCCCCCGGACTAGCGGGGATTCCTCCTACGAGCAGTACTTC. Its protein is CASSPRTSGDSSYEQYF.

This clonotype came up many times. CDR3 sequence: CATSREASGGYDTQYF. The CDR3 nucleotides are TGTGCCACCAGCAGAGAGGCTAGCGGGGGGTACGATACGCAGTATTTT. This chain links TRBV15 with TRBJ2-3, with 11 bases lining up with TRBD2. Germline-derived CDR1 and CDR2 are LNHNV and YYDKDF (reference sequence). The V segment lost 0 bases and the J segment 6 bases; nucleotides outside the gene matches: 5. The CDR3 has 16 amino acids.

The rearrangement links TRBV9 to TRBJ2-1, with 11 nucleotides matching TRBD2. Germline loops: CDR1 SGDLS, CDR2 YYNGEE. The CDR3 has 16 residues. The junction had 2 bases not matched to a gene; V was cut back by 2 bases and J by 1 base. Written as DNA, the CDR3 is TGTGCCAGCAGCGTTAGCGGGAGGGTATCCTACAATGAGCAGTTCTTC. Translating it yields CASSVSGRVSYNEQFF.

This chain uses TRBV6-1 with TRBJ2-3; the D is unclear. The V end was cut by 3 bases, the J end by 0 bases, with 10 bases between. Per the germline V gene, CDR1 is MNHNS and CDR2 is SASEGT. The CDR3 covers 15 residues. The CDR3 DNA follows: TGTGCCAGCAGTGACGTAGGAGCTAGCACAGATACGCAGTATTTT. As protein: CASSDVGASTDTQYF.

The chain uses TRBV29-1 and TRBJ2-7; no definite D call. This CDR3 has 12 residues. The germline gives CDR1 SQVTM, CDR2 ANQGSEA. Trimming took 7 bases from V and 5 from J, leaving 15 bases between them. The CDR3 region is CSARGGSNEQYF. In nucleotides, the CDR3 is TGCAGCGCCCGTGGTGGGTCGAACGAGCAGTACTTC.

This clonotype was found many times. V gene TRBV12-3 or TRBV12-4 combines with J gene TRBJ2-1; 15 bases match TRBD2. The trim removed 5 bases at V and 6 bases at J, leaving 8 bases unmatched. The CDR3 has 17 amino acids. The CDR3 loop reads CASSGGLAGGPGNEQFF. For the CDR3, the DNA is TGTGCCAGCAGTGGCGGACTAGCGGGAGGGCCGGGCAATGAGCAGTTCTTC.

This clonotype occurred many times. The V gene is TRBV7-6, the J gene TRBJ2-5; a possible D gene is TRBD1 (5 bases). CDR3 length: 16 residues. Trimming cost V 7 bases and J 1 base, with 19 bases left between them. CDR1 and CDR2 (germline): SGHVS, FNYEAQ. The CDR3 nucleotides are TGTGCCAGCATCATCGGTCCGACAGCCGCCCAAGAGACCCAGTACTTC. Protein: CASIIGPTAAQETQYF.

This clonotype was seen at least ten times. One end of the junction fails to match germline, which may point to a read error. V is TRBV7-2 and J is TRBJ2-2; D gene ambiguous. This CDR3 contains 14 residues. Germline V lookup: CDR1 SGHTA, CDR2 FQGNSA. DNA for the CDR3: TGTGCCAGCACCTTAAGCGTTGATACCGGGGAGCTGTTTTTT. Translated: CASTLSVDTGELFF.

This clonotype was seen ten or more times. The chain uses TRBV7-2 and TRBJ2-1; possibly TRBD1 or TRBD2 for D (6 bases each). Looked up from germline, CDR1 is SGHTA and CDR2 is FQGNSA. V was trimmed by 4 bases and J by 6 bases, leaving 19 bases between them. CDR3 length: 16 residues. CDR3 loop: CASSSSGAVGINEQFF. CDR3 nucleotides: TGTGCCAGCAGCTCCTCGGGGGCGGTTGGGATCAATGAGCAGTTCTTC.

This chain links TRBV29-1 with TRBJ1-2, with D possibly TRBD1 on 5 matching bases. The germline CDR1 and CDR2 sequences are SQVTM and ANQGSEA. The V gene lost 1 base and the J gene lost 6 bases, with 15 bases spanning the gap. CDR3 length: 14 residues. CDR3 bases: TGCAGCGTTGAAGGCAGGGACTTCTCAGATGGCTACACCTTC. Translation: CSVEGRDFSDGYTF.

This clonotype was seen ten or more times. CDR3 sequence (DNA): TGTGCCAGCAGCCCGAGGCGGGATGACAAAAACATTCAGTACTTC. This gives the protein CASSPRRDDKNIQYF. This chain joins TRBV7-2 and TRBJ2-4; the D gene is possibly TRBD2 (6 bases). This CDR3 has 15 residues. V was pared by 5 bases and J by 3 bases, with 14 bases between. Germline V lookup: CDR1 SGHTA, CDR2 FQGNSA.

This clonotype was seen repeatedly, ten times or more. CDR3 DNA: TGTGCCAGCAGCTTAGGGCGGACAGGGGAGTATAGCAATCAGCCCCAGCATTTT. This translates into CASSLGRTGEYSNQPQHF. V usage is TRBV7-2 and J usage is TRBJ1-5; 9 bases are shared with TRBD1. The V segment lost 1 base and the J segment 0 bases; nucleotides outside the gene matches: 7. The CDR3 has 18 residues. Germline assignment: CDR1 SGHTA and CDR2 FQGNSA.

The chain uses TRBV6-2 or TRBV6-3 and TRBJ2-7; D might be TRBD2 (6 bases). Germline values: CDR1 MNHEY, CDR2 SVGEGT. V was clipped by 2 bases and J by 2 bases, with 19 bases between them. The CDR3 totals 17 residues. CDR3 in amino acids: CASSYHPLAGRTYEQYF. The CDR3 bases are TGTGCCAGCAGTTACCATCCTCTTGCGGGGAGGACCTACGAGCAGTACTTC.